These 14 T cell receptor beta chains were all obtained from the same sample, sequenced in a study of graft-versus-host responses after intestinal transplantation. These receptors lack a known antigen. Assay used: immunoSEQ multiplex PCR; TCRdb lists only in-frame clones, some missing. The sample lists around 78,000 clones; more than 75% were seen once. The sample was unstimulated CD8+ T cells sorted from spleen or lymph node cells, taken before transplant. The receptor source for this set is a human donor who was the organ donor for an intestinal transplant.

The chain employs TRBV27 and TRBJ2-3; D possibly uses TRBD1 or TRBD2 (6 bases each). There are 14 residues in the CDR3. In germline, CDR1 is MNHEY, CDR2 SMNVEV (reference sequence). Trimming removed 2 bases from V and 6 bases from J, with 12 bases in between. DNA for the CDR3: TGTGCCAGCAGTTTAGGGGGGCCCAGGGATACGCAGTATTTT. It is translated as CASSLGGPRDTQYF.

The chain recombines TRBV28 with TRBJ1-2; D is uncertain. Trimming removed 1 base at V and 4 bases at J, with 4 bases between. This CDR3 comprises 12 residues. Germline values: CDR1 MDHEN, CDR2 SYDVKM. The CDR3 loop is CASSLSAYGYTF. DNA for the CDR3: TGTGCCAGCAGTTTATCTGCCTATGGCTACACCTTC.

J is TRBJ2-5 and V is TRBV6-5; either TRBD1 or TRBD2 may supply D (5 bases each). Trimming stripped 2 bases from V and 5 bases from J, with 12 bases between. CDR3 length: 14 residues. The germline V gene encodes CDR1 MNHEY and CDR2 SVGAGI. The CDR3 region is CASSYNGAQETQYF. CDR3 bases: TGTGCCAGCAGTTACAACGGGGCGCAGGAGACCCAGTACTTC.

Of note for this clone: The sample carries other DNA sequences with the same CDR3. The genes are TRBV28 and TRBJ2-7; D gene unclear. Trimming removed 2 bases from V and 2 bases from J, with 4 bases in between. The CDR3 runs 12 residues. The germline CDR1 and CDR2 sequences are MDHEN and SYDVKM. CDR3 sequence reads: CASSLTAYEQYF. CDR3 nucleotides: TGTGCCAGCAGTTTAACAGCCTACGAGCAGTACTTC. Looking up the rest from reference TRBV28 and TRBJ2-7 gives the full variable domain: DVKVTQSSRYLVKRTGEKVFLECVQDMDHENMFWYRQDPGLGLRLIYFSYDVKMKEKGDIPEGYSVSREKKERFSLILESASTNQTSMYLCASSLTAYEQYFGPGTRLTVT.

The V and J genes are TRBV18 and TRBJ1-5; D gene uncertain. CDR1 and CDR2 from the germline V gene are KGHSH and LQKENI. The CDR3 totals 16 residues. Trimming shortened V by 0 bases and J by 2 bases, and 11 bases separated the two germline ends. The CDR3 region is CASSPPELRGNQPQHF. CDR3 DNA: TGTGCCAGCTCACCACCAGAGTTGAGGGGCAATCAGCCCCAGCATTTT.

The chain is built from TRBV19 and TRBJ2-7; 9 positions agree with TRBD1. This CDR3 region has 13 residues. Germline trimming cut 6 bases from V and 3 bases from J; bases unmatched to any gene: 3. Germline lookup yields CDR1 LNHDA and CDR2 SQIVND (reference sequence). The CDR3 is CASSPTGGYEQYF. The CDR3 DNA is TGTGCCAGTAGCCCGACAGGGGGCTACGAGCAGTACTTC.

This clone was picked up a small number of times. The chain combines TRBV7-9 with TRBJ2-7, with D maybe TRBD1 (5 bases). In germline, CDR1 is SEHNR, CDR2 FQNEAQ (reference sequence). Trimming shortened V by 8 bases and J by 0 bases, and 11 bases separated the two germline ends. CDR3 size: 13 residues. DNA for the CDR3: TGTGCCAGCTGCTGCGACAGCTCCTACGAGCAGTACTTC. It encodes CASCCDSSYEQYF.

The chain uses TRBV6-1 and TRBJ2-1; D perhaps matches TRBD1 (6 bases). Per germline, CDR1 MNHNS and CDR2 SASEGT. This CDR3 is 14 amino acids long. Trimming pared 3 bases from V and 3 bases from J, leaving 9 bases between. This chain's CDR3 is CASSDRTDYNEQFF. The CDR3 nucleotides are TGTGCCAGCAGTGACCGGACAGACTACAATGAGCAGTTCTTC.

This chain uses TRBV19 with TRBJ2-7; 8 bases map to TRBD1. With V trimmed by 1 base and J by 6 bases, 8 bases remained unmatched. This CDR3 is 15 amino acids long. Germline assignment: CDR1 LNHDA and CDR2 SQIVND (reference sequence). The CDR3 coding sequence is TGTGCCAGTAGTATAGGGACAGGGAAATTCGGCGAGCAGTACTTC. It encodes CASSIGTGKFGEQYF.

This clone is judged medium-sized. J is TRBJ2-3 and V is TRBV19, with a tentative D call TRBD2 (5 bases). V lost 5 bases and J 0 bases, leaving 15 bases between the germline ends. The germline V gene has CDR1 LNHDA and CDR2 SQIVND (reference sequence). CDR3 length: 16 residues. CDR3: CASSLGLKPSTDTQYF. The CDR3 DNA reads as TGTGCCAGTAGTCTAGGACTCAAGCCTAGCACAGATACGCAGTATTTT.

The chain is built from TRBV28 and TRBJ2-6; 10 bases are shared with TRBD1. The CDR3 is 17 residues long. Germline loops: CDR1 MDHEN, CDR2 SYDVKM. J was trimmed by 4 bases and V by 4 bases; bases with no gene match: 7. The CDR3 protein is CASSSPTGGRGANVLTF. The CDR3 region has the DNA TGTGCCAGCAGTTCACCGACAGGGGGCCGGGGGGCCAACGTCCTGACTTTC.

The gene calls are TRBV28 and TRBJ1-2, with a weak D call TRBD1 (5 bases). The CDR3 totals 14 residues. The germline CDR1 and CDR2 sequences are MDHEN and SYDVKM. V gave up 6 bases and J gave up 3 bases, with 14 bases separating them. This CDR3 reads CASRSIGGDYGYTF. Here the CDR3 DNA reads TGTGCCAGCAGGTCGATCGGGGGGGACTATGGCTACACCTTC.

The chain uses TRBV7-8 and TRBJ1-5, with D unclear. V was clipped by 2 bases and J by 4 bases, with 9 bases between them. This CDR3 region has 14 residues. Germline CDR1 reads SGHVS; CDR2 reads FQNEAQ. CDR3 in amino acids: CASSLLPRNQPQHF. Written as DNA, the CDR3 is TGTGCCAGCAGCTTATTACCAAGGAATCAGCCCCAGCATTTT.

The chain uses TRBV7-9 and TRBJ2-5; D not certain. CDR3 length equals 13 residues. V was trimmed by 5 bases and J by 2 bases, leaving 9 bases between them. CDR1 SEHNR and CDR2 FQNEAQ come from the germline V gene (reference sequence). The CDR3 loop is CASSVAGQETQYF. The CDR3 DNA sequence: TGTGCCAGCAGCGTGGCCGGACAAGAGACCCAGTACTTC.